Presented here are 7 T cell receptor beta chains from one specimen sequenced in a study of T cell repertoires in cytomegalovirus infection. TCRdb ran MiXCR on the reads and lists one entry per CDR3 protein. The profile shows a few hundred thousand distinct CDR3 sequences, around a tenth of them singletons. Sequencing was done on a sample of PBMCs. The receptor set was obtained from a human donor in good health (CMV status not recorded). Some clones in this sample may be carry-over from other donors' samples.

In its sample, this clonotype was seen a few times. The chain uses TRBV19 and TRBJ2-1; D tentatively reads TRBD1 or TRBD2 (5 bases each). The V gene lost 2 bases and the J gene lost 9 bases, with 11 bases spanning the gap. This CDR3 comprises 13 residues. CDR1 and CDR2 (germline): LNHDA, SQIVND (reference sequence). In DNA form, the CDR3 reads TGTGCCAGTAGTATATCCGGGGCCCGTGAGCAGTTCTTC. Protein sequence: CASSISGAREQFF.

This clonotype was seen only a few times. V is TRBV7-9 and J is TRBJ1-5; D possibly corresponds to TRBD1 (6 bases). The ends were cut back, 1 base at V and 6 bases at J, with 10 bases in the middle. The CDR3 extends over 14 amino acids. Germline V gene data show CDR1 as SEHNR and CDR2 as FQNEAQ (reference sequence). CDR3 in DNA: TGTGCCAGCAGCTTAGACGGGGGCATTCAGCCCCAGCATTTT. Encoded protein: CASSLDGGIQPQHF. Supplemented by reference TRBV7-9 and TRBJ1-5, the full variable domain reads DTGVSQNPRHKITKRGQNVTFRCDPISEHNRLYWYRQTLGQGPEFLTYFQNEAQLEKSRLLSDRFSAERPKGSFSTLEIQRTEQGDSAMYLCASSLDGGIQPQHFGDGTRLSIL.

This clonotype appeared a few times. The rearrangement uses TRBV10-3 and TRBJ1-1; D ambiguous. The CDR3 is 13 amino acids. The germline V gene has CDR1 ENHRY and CDR2 SYGVKD. Trimming cost V 0 bases and J 1 base, with 3 bases left between them. For the CDR3, the DNA is TGTGCCATCAGTGAGTCAACGAACACTGAAGCTTTCTTT. It yields the protein CAISESTNTEAFF.

In its sample, this clonotype was seen many times. The chain has TRBV7-2 and TRBJ2-2; 9 nucleotides agree with TRBD2. Germline V gives CDR1 SGHTA, CDR2 FQGNSA. The V gene end was trimmed by 2 bases and the J gene end by 5 bases; junction bases not matched to a gene: 6. The CDR3 length is 16 residues. CDR3 nucleotides: TGTGCCAGCAGCTTAATAGCGGGAGCCGGAACCGGGGAGCTGTTTTTT. Translating it yields CASSLIAGAGTGELFF.

The V call is TRBV12-3 or TRBV12-4, the J call TRBJ1-5; no clear D. This CDR3 region has 12 residues. Deletions cut 6 bases from V and 5 bases from J, with 8 bases between. The CDR3 bases are TGTGCCAGCAGGACTGGAGATCAGCCCCAGCATTTT. Translation gives CASRTGDQPQHF.

This clonotype turned up a few times. This chain uses TRBV28 with TRBJ1-6; D remains ambiguous. There are 14 residues in the CDR3. V lost 6 bases to trimming and J lost 6 bases, with 12 bases between them. Germline CDR1 and CDR2: MDHEN and SYDVKM. CDR3 amino acids: CASSPGAGNSPLHF. The CDR3 DNA is TGTGCCAGCAGCCCCGGCGCGGGTAATTCACCCCTCCACTTT.

This clonotype turned up a few times. The chain carries TRBV9 and TRBJ1-1; no definite D call. V dropped 0 bases and J dropped 6 bases, with 12 bases sitting between them. CDR1 and CDR2 from the germline V gene are SGDLS and YYNGEE. The CDR3 is 14 amino acids. CDR3 nucleotides: TGTGCCAGCAGCGTAGGGGCGGGGAGCGCTGAAGCTTTCTTT. As protein: CASSVGAGSAEAFF. Filled out from reference TRBV9 and TRBJ1-1, the complete variable domain reads DSGVTQTPKHLITATGQRVTLRCSPRSGDLSVYWYQQSLDQGLQFLIQYYNGEERAKGNILERFSAQQFPDLHSELNLSSLELGDSALYFCASSVGAGSAEAFFGQGTRLTVV.